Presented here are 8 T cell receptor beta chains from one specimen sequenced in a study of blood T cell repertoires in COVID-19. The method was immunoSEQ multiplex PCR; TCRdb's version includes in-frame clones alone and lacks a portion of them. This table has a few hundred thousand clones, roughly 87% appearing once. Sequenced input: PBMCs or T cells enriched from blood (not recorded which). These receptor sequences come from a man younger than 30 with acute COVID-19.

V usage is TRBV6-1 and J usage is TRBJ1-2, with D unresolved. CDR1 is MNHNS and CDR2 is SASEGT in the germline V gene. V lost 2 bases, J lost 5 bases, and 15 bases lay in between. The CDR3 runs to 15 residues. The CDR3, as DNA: TGTGCCAGCAGTGAACACTTTTGGAGAAAATATGGCTACACCTTC. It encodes CASSEHFWRKYGYTF.

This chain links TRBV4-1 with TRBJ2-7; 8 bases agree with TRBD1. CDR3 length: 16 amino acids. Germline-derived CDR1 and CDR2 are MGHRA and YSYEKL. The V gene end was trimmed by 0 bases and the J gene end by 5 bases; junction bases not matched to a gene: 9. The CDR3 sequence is CASSQELGGRGHEQYF. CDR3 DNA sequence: TGCGCCAGCAGCCAAGAATTGGGAGGCAGGGGGCACGAGCAGTACTTC.

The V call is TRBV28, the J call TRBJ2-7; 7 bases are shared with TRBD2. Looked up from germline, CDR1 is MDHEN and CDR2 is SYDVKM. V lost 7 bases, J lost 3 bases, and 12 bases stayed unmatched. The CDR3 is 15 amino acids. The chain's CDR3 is CASTRTGGRYYEQYF. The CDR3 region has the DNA TGTGCCAGCACCAGGACTGGCGGGAGATACTACGAGCAGTACTTC.

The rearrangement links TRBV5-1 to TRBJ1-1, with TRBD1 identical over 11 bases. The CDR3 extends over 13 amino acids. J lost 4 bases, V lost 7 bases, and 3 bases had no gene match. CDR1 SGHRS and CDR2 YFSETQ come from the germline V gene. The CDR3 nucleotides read TGCGCCAGCTCCGGGACAGGGGGCACTGAAGCTTTCTTT. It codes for CASSGTGGTEAFF.

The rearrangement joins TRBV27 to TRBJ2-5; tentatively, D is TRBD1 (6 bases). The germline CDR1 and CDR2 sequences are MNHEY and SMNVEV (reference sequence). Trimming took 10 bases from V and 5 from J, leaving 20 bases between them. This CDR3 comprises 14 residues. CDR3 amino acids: CATLTQGFLETQYF. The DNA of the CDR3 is TGTGCCACCCTTACACAGGGATTTCTGGAGACCCAGTACTTC.

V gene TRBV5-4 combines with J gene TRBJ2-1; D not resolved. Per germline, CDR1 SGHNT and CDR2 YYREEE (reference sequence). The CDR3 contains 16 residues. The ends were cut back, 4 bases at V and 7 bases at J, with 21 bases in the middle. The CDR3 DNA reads TGTGCCAGCAGCCCTAGGTCCGTCAACGCGGTGAATGAGCAGTTCTTC. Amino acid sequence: CASSPRSVNAVNEQFF.

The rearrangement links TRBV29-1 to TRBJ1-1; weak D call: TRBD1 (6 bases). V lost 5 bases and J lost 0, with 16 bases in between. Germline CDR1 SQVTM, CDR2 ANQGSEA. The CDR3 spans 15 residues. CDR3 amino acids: CSVSGTTNLNTEAFF. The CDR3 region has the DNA TGCAGCGTTTCCGGGACAACTAATTTGAACACTGAAGCTTTCTTT.

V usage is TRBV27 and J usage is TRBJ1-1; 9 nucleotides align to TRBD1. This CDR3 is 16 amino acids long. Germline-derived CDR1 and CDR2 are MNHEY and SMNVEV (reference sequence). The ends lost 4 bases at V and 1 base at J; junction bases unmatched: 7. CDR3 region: CASSSYGQGRNTEAFF. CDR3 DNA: TGTGCCAGCAGTTCCTACGGACAGGGGCGGAACACTGAAGCTTTCTTT.